This T cell receptor (beta chain) was captured by sequencing in a study of long-term antiretroviral therapy in people with HIV. Looked up from germline, CDR1 is MNHEY and CDR2 is SVGAGI. With 3 bases removed from V and 2 bases from J, the gap between germline ends came to 14 bases. The CDR3 contains 16 residues. Samples were assayed with immunoSEQ v3.0 at survey level. The protocol was immunoSEQ multiplex PCR, while the TCRdb copy is restricted to in-frame clones and leaves out a portion. The table shows around 20,000 clones, with around 81% occurring only once. The specimen was unsorted PBMCs, collected 0.1 years before starting antiretroviral therapy. V and J are TRBV6-5 and TRBJ2-1; TRBD1 might be the D (5 bases). The TCR was taken from a middle-aged man with HIV. CDR3: CASSYLPQVPYNEQFF. CDR3 bases: TGTGCCAGCAGTTATCTCCCACAGGTCCCCTACAATGAGCAGTTCTTC.